This passage covers 5 T cell receptor beta chains from one sample sequenced in a study of cytomegalovirus exposure and HLA in healthy donors. This PCR relied on a set of 60 Vbeta primers and 13 Jbeta primers. Clones were sequenced by immunoSEQ multiplex PCR, and TCRdb holds only the in-frame ones, with some missing. Here the sample spans 200,000 to 250,000 clones, roughly 84% being singletons. The sequenced material came from PBMCs. The receptors shown here come from a man between 50 and 59 years old in good health and CMV-seronegative.

The rearrangement links TRBV30 to TRBJ1-5; 7 bases are a match to TRBD1. Germline CDR1 GTSNPN, CDR2 SVGIG (reference sequence). With 3 bases clipped from V and 4 bases from J, the junction kept 6 bases outside the gene matches. The CDR3 spans 14 residues. CDR3: CAWSQGQSNQPQHF. The CDR3 region has the DNA TGTGCCTGGAGCCAGGGACAGAGTAATCAGCCCCAGCATTTT. Based on the CDR3 plus reference TRBV30 and TRBJ1-5, the full variable domain is SQTIHQWPATLVQPVGSPLSLECTVEGTSNPNLYWYRQAAGRGLQLLFYSVGIGQISSEVPQNLSASRPQDRQFILSSKKLLLSDSGFYLCAWSQGQSNQPQHFGDGTRLSIL.

This clone occurred a few times. The chain combines TRBV5-1 with TRBJ2-7, with D maybe TRBD2 (7 bases). The CDR3 sequence is 15 residues long. Germline V lookup: CDR1 SGHRS, CDR2 YFSETQ. Trimming took off 5 bases at V and 7 bases at J, with 22 bases between the two ends. Written as DNA, the CDR3 is TGCGCCAGCAGTCAAGGGGGGGCCCCCTTTGGGGAGCAGTACTTC. This sequence encodes CASSQGGAPFGEQYF. Drawing the rest from reference TRBV5-1 and TRBJ2-7, the complete variable domain is KAGVTQTPRYLIKTRGQQVTLSCSPISGHRSVSWYQQTPGQGLQFLFEYFSETQRNKGNFPGRFSGRQFSNSRSEMNVSTLELGDSALYLCASSQGGAPFGEQYFGPGTRLTVT.

The chain has TRBV27 and TRBJ2-5; 8 bases map to TRBD2. This CDR3 comprises 17 residues. The junction had 15 bases not matched to a gene; V was cut back by 5 bases and J by 4 bases. Germline CDR1 is MNHEY and CDR2 is SMNVEV (reference sequence). In DNA, the CDR3 is TGTGCCAGCAGTGTCATAACCGGGACTAGGGGTGGAGAGACCCAGTACTTC. Protein: CASSVITGTRGGETQYF.

Relative to its sample, this clone is medium-sized. This sequence joins TRBV6-1 and TRBJ2-5, with 8 bases identical to TRBD2. CDR3 length equals 15 residues. V shed 0 bases and J 5 bases; nucleotides not matched to a gene: 5. The V gene's germline CDR1 is MNHNS and CDR2 SASEGT. CDR3 sequence (DNA): TGTGCCAGCAGTGAAGCGACGGGAGGGCCGGAGACCCAGTACTTC. Residues: CASSEATGGPETQYF.

The chain couples TRBV25-1 to TRBJ2-1; D uncertain. The CDR3 spans 14 residues. The V end was cut by 0 bases, the J end by 5 bases, with 8 bases between. Germline loops: CDR1 MGHDK, CDR2 SYGVNS. The DNA for the CDR3 is TGTGCCAGCAGTGAATATATGTACAACAATGAGCAGTTCTTC. It codes for CASSEYMYNNEQFF.